This T cell receptor beta chain was sequenced during a study of blood T cell repertoires in COVID-19. Study in general: The United States, Italy and Spain provided the acute and convalescent COVID-19 samples. T cells, B-cell-depleted T cells, or PBMCs supplied cDNA or gDNA.

Original processing methods: Reference gene primer amplification gave nucleated cell count estimates. Sequenced by immunoSEQ multiplex PCR; TCRdb stores in-frame clones only, minus some. The V and J calls and clone size were taken over from that table, and D and trimming were inferred from the DNA. Altogether 200,000 to 300,000 clones are present, 84% being singletons, with the ten largest covering 2% to 2.5%. CDR1 and CDR2 from the germline V gene are SEHNR and FQNEAQ (reference sequence). Trimming took off 5 bases at V and 1 base at J, with 12 bases between the two ends. There are 15 residues in the CDR3.

This chain links TRBV7-9 with TRBJ2-1, with D unresolved. The sequencing input was peripheral blood. This receptor was taken from a man aged 35-49 years who had recovered from COVID-19. As DNA, the CDR3 is TGTGCCAGCAGCCATTTAAGCAAATCCTACAATGAGCAGTTCTTC. It yields the protein CASSHLSKSYNEQFF.